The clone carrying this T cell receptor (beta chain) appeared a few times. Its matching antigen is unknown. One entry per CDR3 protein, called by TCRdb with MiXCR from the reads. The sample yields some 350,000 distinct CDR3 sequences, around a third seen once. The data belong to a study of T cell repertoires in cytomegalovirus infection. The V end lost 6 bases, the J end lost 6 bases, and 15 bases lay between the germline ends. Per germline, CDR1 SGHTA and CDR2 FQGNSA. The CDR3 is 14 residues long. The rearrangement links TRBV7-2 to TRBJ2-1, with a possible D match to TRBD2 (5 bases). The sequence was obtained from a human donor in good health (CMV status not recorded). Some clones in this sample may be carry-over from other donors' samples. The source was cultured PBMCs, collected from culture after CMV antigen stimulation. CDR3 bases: TGTGCCAGCAGTACCCTCGGGCGGGCCAATGAGCAGTTCTTC. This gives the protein CASSTLGRANEQFF.